Below are 15 T cell receptor beta chains sequenced from a single sample in a study of technical replicates of blood from a few donors. Here immunoSEQ multiplex PCR was the method, and the copy in TCRdb shows in-frame clones only, minus some. The sample includes 80,000 to 95,000 clones, 85% to 95% of them seen just once. The sequenced material came from T cells isolated from PBMCs. These receptors were taken from a human donor in good health.

This chain joins TRBV2 and TRBJ2-7; 10 nucleotides align to TRBD1. Germline V gives CDR1 SNHLY, CDR2 FYNNEI. The CDR3 is 15 amino acids. V trimming: 3 bases; J trimming: 3 bases; junction bases outside the gene matches: 5. The chain's CDR3 is CASSEGTGVLYEQYF. The CDR3 DNA is TGTGCCAGCAGTGAGGGGACAGGGGTTCTCTACGAGCAGTACTTC.

V gene TRBV19 combines with J gene TRBJ2-7; 9 nucleotides match TRBD1. The CDR3 totals 15 residues. Germline CDR1 reads LNHDA; CDR2 reads SQIVND (reference sequence). V shed 5 bases, J shed 0 bases, and the junction held 5 bases outside the gene matches. The CDR3 is CASSVGTGSSYEQYF. The CDR3 coding sequence is TGTGCCAGTAGTGTCGGGACAGGGAGCTCCTACGAGCAGTACTTC.

V gene TRBV5-4 combines with J gene TRBJ2-7; 10 bases line up with TRBD2. J gave up 7 bases and V 2 bases, and 3 bases lay outside the gene matches. Germline loops: CDR1 SGHNT, CDR2 YYREEE (reference sequence). The CDR3 contains 13 residues. CDR3 sequence: CASSFPAGGEQYF. The CDR3 DNA follows: TGTGCCAGCAGCTTCCCAGCGGGAGGGGAGCAGTACTTC.

V is TRBV30 and J is TRBJ2-1, with TRBD2 as a possible D gene (5 bases). Germline V lookup: CDR1 GTSNPN, CDR2 SVGIG (reference sequence). The CDR3 length is 13 residues. V lost 0 bases to trimming and J lost 6 bases, with 9 bases between them. CDR3 loop: CAWSVLVSNEQFF. In DNA, the CDR3 is TGTGCCTGGAGTGTACTAGTATCCAATGAGCAGTTCTTC. Combining the CDR3 with reference TRBV30 and TRBJ2-1 gives the whole variable domain SQTIHQWPATLVQPVGSPLSLECTVEGTSNPNLYWYRQAAGRGLQLLFYSVGIGQISSEVPQNLSASRPQDRQFILSSKKLLLSDSGFYLCAWSVLVSNEQFFGPGTRLTVL.

V gene TRBV18 combines with J gene TRBJ2-3; 8 nucleotides line up with TRBD2. From germline, CDR1 is KGHSH and CDR2 LQKENI. This CDR3 comprises 14 residues. Losses at the gene ends were 4 bases for V and 4 bases for J; bases not matched to a gene: 4. Written as DNA, the CDR3 is TGTGCCAGCTCACGAGGACTAGCCCCAGATACGCAGTATTTT. It is translated as CASSRGLAPDTQYF.

The chain uses TRBV19 and TRBJ1-2; D gene unclear. Trimming stripped 0 bases from V and 4 bases from J, with 9 bases between. This CDR3 region has 14 residues. CDR1 is LNHDA, CDR2 SQIVND, per germline (reference sequence). CDR3 region: CASSIDGLFYGYTF. The CDR3 coding sequence is TGTGCCAGTAGTATAGATGGGCTCTTCTATGGCTACACCTTC.

The CDR3 bases are TGTGCCAGCTCACCACCGGGAGTACCCAACTACGAGCAGTACTTC. Translating gives CASSPPGVPNYEQYF. The chain combines TRBV18 with TRBJ2-7, with D possibly being TRBD2 (5 bases). The CDR3 length is 15 residues. Per the germline V gene, CDR1 is KGHSH and CDR2 is LQKENI. V lost 0 bases and J 3 bases, leaving 12 bases between the germline ends.

The chain is built from TRBV6-1 and TRBJ2-7; 9 nucleotides agree with TRBD1. The CDR3 has 17 amino acids. The J segment lost 4 bases and the V segment lost 1 base, leaving 11 bases of the junction unmatched. Germline assignment: CDR1 MNHNS and CDR2 SASEGT. For the CDR3, the DNA is TGTGCCAGCAGTGAAGGCCTCGGGGGACAGGGACAATACGAGCAGTACTTC. Its translation: CASSEGLGGQGQYEQYF.

CDR3 loop: CASSLVPVNYGYTF. CDR3 bases: TGTGCCAGCAGCTTAGTGCCGGTGAACTATGGCTACACCTTC. The chain has TRBV7-8 and TRBJ1-2; D not resolved. Trimming removed 1 base at V and 2 bases at J, with 8 bases between. The CDR3 is made up of 14 amino acids. CDR1 is SGHVS and CDR2 is FQNEAQ in the germline V gene.

This rearrangement joins TRBV6-6 to TRBJ1-5; D perhaps matches TRBD1 (5 bases). Trimming cost V 6 bases and J 4 bases, with 10 bases left between them. CDR3 size: 13 residues. Germline loops: CDR1 MNHNY, CDR2 SVGAGI (reference sequence). The CDR3 reads CASRGQGNQPQHF. The CDR3 DNA is TGTGCCAGCAGGGGGCAGGGAAATCAGCCCCAGCATTTT.

V gene TRBV6-5 combines with J gene TRBJ2-7; the D gene is possibly TRBD1 (5 bases). V was shortened by 5 bases and J by 3 bases, with 11 bases between the two germline ends. The CDR3 has 13 amino acids. The germline V gene encodes CDR1 MNHEY and CDR2 SVGAGI. The CDR3 protein is CASSKGPNYEQYF. CDR3 nucleotide sequence: TGTGCCAGCAGTAAGGGGCCGAACTACGAGCAGTACTTC.

The sample holds one count of this clone. V gene TRBV28 combines with J gene TRBJ2-1, with TRBD2 matching 10 bases. Germline CDR1 reads MDHEN; CDR2 reads SYDVKM. Trimming cost V 9 bases and J 6 bases; bases outside gene matches: 8. The CDR3 is made up of 14 amino acids. CDR3 sequence reads: CASSTSGIFNEQFF. The CDR3 region has the DNA TGTGCCAGTAGTACTAGCGGGATATTCAATGAGCAGTTCTTC. Full variable domain (missing parts from reference TRBV28 and TRBJ2-1): DVKVTQSSRYLVKRTGEKVFLECVQDMDHENMFWYRQDPGLGLRLIYFSYDVKMKEKGDIPEGYSVSREKKERFSLILESASTNQTSMYLCASSTSGIFNEQFFGPGTRLTVL.

The CDR3 DNA follows: TGTGCCAGCCAAGCGGCGGGACAGAACACAGATACGCAGTATTTT. It encodes CASQAAGQNTDTQYF. The rearrangement uses TRBV6-5 and TRBJ2-3, with a weak D call TRBD1 (7 bases). V was trimmed by 8 bases and J by 2 bases, leaving 17 bases between them. This CDR3 region has 15 residues. Germline-derived CDR1 and CDR2 are MNHEY and SVGAGI.

The chain couples TRBV7-9 to TRBJ2-2; TRBD1 is a possible D gene (5 bases). The ends were cut back, 6 bases at V and 1 base at J, with 12 bases in the middle. Germline CDR1 SEHNR, CDR2 FQNEAQ (reference sequence). This CDR3 is 15 amino acids long. The CDR3 spells CASRETVQNTGELFF. For the CDR3, the DNA is TGTGCCAGCAGGGAGACAGTTCAGAACACCGGGGAGCTGTTTTTT. Full variable domain (remainder filled in from reference TRBV7-9 and TRBJ2-2): DTGVSQNPRHKITKRGQNVTFRCDPISEHNRLYWYRQTLGQGPEFLTYFQNEAQLEKSRLLSDRFSAERPKGSFSTLEIQRTEQGDSAMYLCASRETVQNTGELFFGEGSRLTVL.

This clone has more than one count but fewer than ten. The CDR3 loop is CASSTGMSVSSPLHF. CDR3 in DNA: TGTGCCAGCTCGACCGGGATGTCAGTAAGTTCACCCCTCCACTTT. The chain has TRBV18 and TRBJ1-6; D uncertain. Germline V gene sequence: CDR1 KGHSH, CDR2 LQKENI. The CDR3 totals 15 residues. Trimming pared 6 bases from V and 9 bases from J, leaving 18 bases between.